This T cell receptor beta chain originates from a study of blood T cell repertoires in COVID-19. Sequencing used immunoSEQ multiplex PCR; TCRdb keeps in-frame clones, though not all of them. The table records roughly 26,000 clones, 92% of them present only once. From germline, CDR1 is SGDLS and CDR2 YYNGEE. CDR3 length: 14 amino acids. The V end lost 4 bases, the J end lost 2 bases, and 10 bases lay between the germline ends. Material: peripheral blood. The chain is built from TRBV9 and TRBJ1-3, with a weak D call TRBD1 (6 bases). This TCR derives from a human donor in a cohort sampled during active COVID-19. The CDR3 sequence is CASSLNRAGNTIYF. The CDR3 DNA follows: TGTGCCAGCAGCCTTAACAGGGCTGGAAACACCATATATTTT.